This T cell receptor beta chain was sequenced during a study of blood T cell repertoires in COVID-19. Trimming shortened V by 8 bases and J by 4 bases, and 20 bases separated the two germline ends. CDR3 length equals 15 residues. CDR1 LGHDT and CDR2 YNNKEL come from the germline V gene (reference sequence). TCRdb's copy holds only in-frame clones and misses some; the assay was immunoSEQ multiplex PCR. The sample yields tens of thousands of clones, roughly 84% seen once. This TCR came from a woman aged 45 to 65 with acute or convalescent COVID-19. This chain uses TRBV3-1 (or the pseudogene TRBV3-2) with TRBJ1-2, with unresolved D. Source material: peripheral blood. The CDR3 region is CASSAAGQNLYGYTF. CDR3 coding DNA: TGTGCCAGCTCGGCCGCGGGCCAGAACCTCTATGGCTACACCTTC.